This record looks at one T cell receptor beta chain sequence and its context. The antigen is not known. The same CDR3 is also encoded by other DNA sequences in this sample. Measured with immunoSEQ multiplex PCR; TCRdb has only the in-frame clones, and not every one. Of just under 150,000 clones in the sample, more than 70% are singletons; the top ten hold around 1.7%. The CDR3 spans 11 residues. Germline loops: CDR1 MNHEY, CDR2 SVGEGT. Trimming took 2 bases from V and 6 from J, leaving 5 bases between them. This entry belongs to a study of T cell responses to AZD1222 COVID-19 vaccine. Overall study results and limits: Repertoires were obtained only post-peak T cell response.

This chain joins TRBV6-2 or TRBV6-3 and TRBJ2-7, with D perhaps being TRBD1 or TRBD2 (5 bases each). This clonotype originated in an adult who received the AZD1222 COVID-19 vaccine. The sample consisted of peripheral blood, taken 28 days after the second AZD1222 dose. The CDR3 DNA sequence: TGTGCCAGCAGTTACGGGGGCGAGCAGTACTTC. The encoded protein is CASSYGGEQYF.